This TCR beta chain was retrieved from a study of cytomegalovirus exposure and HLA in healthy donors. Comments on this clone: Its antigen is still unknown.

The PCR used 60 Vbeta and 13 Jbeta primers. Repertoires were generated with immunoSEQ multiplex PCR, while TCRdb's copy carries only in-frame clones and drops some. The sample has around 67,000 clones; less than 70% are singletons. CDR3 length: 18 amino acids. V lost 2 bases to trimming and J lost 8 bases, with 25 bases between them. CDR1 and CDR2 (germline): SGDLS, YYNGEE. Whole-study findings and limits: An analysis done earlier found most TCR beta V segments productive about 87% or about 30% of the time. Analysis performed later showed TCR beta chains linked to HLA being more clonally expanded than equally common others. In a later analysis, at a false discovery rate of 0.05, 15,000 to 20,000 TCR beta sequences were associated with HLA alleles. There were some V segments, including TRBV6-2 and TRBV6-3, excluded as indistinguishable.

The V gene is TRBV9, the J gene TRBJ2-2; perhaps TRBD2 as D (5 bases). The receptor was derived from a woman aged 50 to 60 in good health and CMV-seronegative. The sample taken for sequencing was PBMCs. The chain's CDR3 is CASSVSGAGTQMAGELFF. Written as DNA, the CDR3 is TGTGCCAGCAGCGTCTCCGGTGCGGGCACTCAAATGGCGGGGGAGCTGTTTTTT.